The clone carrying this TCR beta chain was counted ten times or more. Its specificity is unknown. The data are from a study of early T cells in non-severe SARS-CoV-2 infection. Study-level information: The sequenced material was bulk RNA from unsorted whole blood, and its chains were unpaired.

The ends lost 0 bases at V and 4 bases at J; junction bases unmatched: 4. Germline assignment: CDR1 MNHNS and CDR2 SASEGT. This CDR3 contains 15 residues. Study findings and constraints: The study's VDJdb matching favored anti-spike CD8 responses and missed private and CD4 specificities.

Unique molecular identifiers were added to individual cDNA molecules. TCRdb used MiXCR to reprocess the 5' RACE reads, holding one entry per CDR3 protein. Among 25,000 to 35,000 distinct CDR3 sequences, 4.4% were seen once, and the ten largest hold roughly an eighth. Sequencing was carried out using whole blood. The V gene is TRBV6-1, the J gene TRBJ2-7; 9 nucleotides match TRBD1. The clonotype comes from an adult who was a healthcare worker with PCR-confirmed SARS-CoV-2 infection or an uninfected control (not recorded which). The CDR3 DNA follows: TGTGCCAGCAGTGAAGCAGTGGGGACAGGGTACGAGCAGTACGTC. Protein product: CASSEAVGTGYEQYV.